One T cell receptor (beta chain) is described in this entry. This record comes from a study of blood T cell repertoires in COVID-19. The table came from immunoSEQ multiplex PCR; TCRdb's copy has only in-frame clones and leaves some out. The sample shows roughly 100,000 clones, roughly 80% of them seen only once. This TCR came from an elderly woman with acute or convalescent COVID-19. The source material was peripheral blood.

In DNA, the CDR3 is TGTGCCAGCAGTTGGACAGGGGTCCACGAGCAGTACTTC. This translates into CASSWTGVHEQYF. The chain couples TRBV28 to TRBJ2-7; 9 nucleotides agree with TRBD1. With 4 bases clipped from V and 5 bases from J, the junction kept 3 bases outside the gene matches. The CDR3 is made up of 13 amino acids. Germline CDR1 reads MDHEN; CDR2 reads SYDVKM.